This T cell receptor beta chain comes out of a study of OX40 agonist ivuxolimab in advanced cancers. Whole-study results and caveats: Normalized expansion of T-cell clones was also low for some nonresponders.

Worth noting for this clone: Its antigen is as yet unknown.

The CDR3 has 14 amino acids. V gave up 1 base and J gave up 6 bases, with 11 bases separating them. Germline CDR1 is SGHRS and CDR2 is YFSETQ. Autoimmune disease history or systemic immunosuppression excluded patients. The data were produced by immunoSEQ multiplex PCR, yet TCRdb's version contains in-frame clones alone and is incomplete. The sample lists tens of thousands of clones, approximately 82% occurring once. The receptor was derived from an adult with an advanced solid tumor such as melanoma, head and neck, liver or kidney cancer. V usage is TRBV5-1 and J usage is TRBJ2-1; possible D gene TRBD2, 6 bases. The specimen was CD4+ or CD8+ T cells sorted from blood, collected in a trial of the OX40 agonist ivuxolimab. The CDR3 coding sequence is TGCGCCAGCAGCTTGAACGCCGGGGGCAATGAGCAGTTCTTC. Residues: CASSLNAGGNEQFF.